The present T cell receptor beta chain was sequenced within a study of T cell changes during pregnancy in multiple sclerosis. Generated by immunoSEQ multiplex PCR, the TCRdb table keeps only in-frame clones and is missing some. The sample yields tens of thousands of clones, roughly 94% seen once. Germline V gives CDR1 MNHEY, CDR2 SMNVEV (reference sequence). The CDR3 length is 14 residues. V shed 11 bases and J shed 0 bases, with 11 bases lying between them. Sequenced here: peripheral blood, sampled in the third trimester of pregnancy. This sequence was found in a female donor with multiple sclerosis, enrolled in a pregnancy study. The chain couples TRBV27 to TRBJ1-6; no reliable D call. The CDR3 loop is CACGRSSYNSPLHF. In DNA form, the CDR3 reads TGTGCCTGCGGAAGGAGCTCCTATAATTCACCCCTCCACTTT.